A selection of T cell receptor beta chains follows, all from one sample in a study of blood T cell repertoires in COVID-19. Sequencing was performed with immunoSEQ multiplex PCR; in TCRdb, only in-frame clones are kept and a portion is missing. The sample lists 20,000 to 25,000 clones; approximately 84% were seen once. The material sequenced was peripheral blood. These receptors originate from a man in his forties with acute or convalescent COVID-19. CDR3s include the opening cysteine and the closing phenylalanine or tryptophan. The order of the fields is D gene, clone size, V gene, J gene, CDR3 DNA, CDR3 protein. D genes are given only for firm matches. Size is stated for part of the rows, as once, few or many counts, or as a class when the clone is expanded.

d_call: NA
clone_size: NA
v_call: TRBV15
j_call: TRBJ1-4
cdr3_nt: TGTGCCACCAGGGGTAGCAGGGCTCTAACTAATGAAAAACTGTTTTTT
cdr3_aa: CATRGSRALTNEKLFF

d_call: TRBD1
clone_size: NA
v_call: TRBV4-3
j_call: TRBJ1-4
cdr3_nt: TGCGCCAGCAGCCAAGATCTCGACAGGGGCGAAGGGCGGAGTGAAAAACTGTTTTTT
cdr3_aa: CASSQDLDRGEGRSEKLFF

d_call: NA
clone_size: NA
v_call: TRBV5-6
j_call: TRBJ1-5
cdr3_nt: TGTGCCAGCAGCTTGGCTCTTATAAGCAATCAGCCCCAGCATTTT
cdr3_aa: CASSLALISNQPQHF

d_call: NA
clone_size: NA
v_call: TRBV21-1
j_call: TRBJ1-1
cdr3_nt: TGTGCCAGCAGCAAAGGGGGCCGGAACACTGAAGCTTTCTTT
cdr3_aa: CASSKGGRNTEAFF

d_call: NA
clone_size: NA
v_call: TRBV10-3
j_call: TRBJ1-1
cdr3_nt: TGTGCCATCAGTGAGTCCCCAGGGGACACTGAAGCTTTCTTT
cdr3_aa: CAISESPGDTEAFF

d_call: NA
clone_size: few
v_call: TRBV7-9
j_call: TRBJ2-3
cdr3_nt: TGTGCCAGCAGCGTCGGACTACTGTTTAGCACAGATACGCAGTATTTT
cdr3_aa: CASSVGLLFSTDTQYF

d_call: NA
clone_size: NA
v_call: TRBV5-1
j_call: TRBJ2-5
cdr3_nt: TGCGCCAGCAGCCTTGGCGGGGATAGGAAAGAGACCCAGTACTTC
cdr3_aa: CASSLGGDRKETQYF

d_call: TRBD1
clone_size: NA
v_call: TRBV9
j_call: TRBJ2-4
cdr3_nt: TGTGCCAGCAGCGTAGAGAGGGGACAGGGAATTAACATTCAGTACTTC
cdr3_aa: CASSVERGQGINIQYF

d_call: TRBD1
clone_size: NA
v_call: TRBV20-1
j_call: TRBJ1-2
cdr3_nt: TGCAGTGCTAGTCCCCTAGGCCCCCAGCCCGGGACAGGGGGAAACTATGGCTACACCTTC
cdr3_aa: CSASPLGPQPGTGGNYGYTF

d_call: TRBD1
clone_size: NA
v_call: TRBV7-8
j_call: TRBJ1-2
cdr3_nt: TGTGCCAGCAGCGCCGTTGGACAGGGGCTTTATGGCTACACCTTC
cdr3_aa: CASSAVGQGLYGYTF

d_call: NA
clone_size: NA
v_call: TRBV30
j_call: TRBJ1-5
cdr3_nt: TGTGCCTGGAGCAGTAGGGGAGGAAGTCAGCCCCAGCATTTT
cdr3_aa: CAWSSRGGSQPQHF

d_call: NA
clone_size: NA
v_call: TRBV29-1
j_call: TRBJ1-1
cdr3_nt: TGCAGCGCTGGACAGCCGAACACTGAAGCTTTCTTT
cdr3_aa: CSAGQPNTEAFF

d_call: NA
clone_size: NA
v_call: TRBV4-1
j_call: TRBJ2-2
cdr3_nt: TGCGCCAGCAGCCAAACCCTACAGGTCACCGGGGAGCTGTTTTTT
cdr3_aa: CASSQTLQVTGELFF

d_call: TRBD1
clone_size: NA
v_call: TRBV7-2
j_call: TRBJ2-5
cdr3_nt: TGTGCCAGCAGTCACAGGGGACGGTCAGAGACCCAGTACTTC
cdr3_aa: CASSHRGRSETQYF

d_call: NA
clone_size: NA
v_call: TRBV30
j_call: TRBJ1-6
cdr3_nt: TGTGCCTGGAGTTGGGGGGGGAGGACGAATTCACCCCTCCACTTT
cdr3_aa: CAWSWGGRTNSPLHF

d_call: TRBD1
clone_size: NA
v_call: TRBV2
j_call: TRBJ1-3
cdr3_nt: TGTGCCAGCTGCTCCGGGACAGGGGGCATTCTCTCTGGAAACACCATATATTTT
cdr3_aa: CASCSGTGGILSGNTIYF

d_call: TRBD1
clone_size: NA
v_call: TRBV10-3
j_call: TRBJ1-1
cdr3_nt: TGTGCCATCAGGGAAACAGGGGGTAGAAACACTGAAGCTTTCTTT
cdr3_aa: CAIRETGGRNTEAFF

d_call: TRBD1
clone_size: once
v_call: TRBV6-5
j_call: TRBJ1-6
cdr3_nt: TGTGCCAGCAGTTACTCAGGACAGGGCAATTCACCCCTCCACTTT
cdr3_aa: CASSYSGQGNSPLHF

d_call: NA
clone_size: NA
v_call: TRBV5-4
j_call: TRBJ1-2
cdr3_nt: TGTGCCAGCAGCACACAGGGACCAGGGGGCTACACCTTC
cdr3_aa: CASSTQGPGGYTF

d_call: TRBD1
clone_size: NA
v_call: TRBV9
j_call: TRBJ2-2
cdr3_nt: TGTGCCAGCAGCGAGAGGGACAGGGCTGACACCGGGGAGCTGTTTTTT
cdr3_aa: CASSERDRADTGELFF

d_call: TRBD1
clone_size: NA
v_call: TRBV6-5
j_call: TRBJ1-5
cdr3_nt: TGTGCCAGCAAGGTGGACAGGGGCGGACAGCCCCAGCATTTT
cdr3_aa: CASKVDRGGQPQHF

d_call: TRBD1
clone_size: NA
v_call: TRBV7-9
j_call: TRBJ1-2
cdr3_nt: TGTGCCAGCAGCCCTACCCCAGGGGACAGTCCTCAGAGGGGCTACACCTTC
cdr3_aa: CASSPTPGDSPQRGYTF

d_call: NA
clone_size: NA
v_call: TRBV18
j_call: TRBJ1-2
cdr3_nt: TGTGCCAGCTCACCACGGGGCCCACATGGCTACACCTTC
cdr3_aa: CASSPRGPHGYTF

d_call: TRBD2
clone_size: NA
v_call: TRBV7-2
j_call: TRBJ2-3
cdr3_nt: TGTGCCAGCAGCTTAACCGGCAGGGCGGGGGCAGATACGCAGTATTTT
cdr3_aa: CASSLTGRAGADTQYF

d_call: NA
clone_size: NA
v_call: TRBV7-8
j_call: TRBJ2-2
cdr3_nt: TGTGCCAGCAGCAGGTCAGGGGCGAACACCGGGGAGCTGTTTTTT
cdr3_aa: CASSRSGANTGELFF

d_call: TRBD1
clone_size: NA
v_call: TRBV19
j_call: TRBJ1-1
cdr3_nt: TGTGCCAGTAGTATGTCGGGACAGGGCCTGAACACTGAAGCTTTCTTT
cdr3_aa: CASSMSGQGLNTEAFF

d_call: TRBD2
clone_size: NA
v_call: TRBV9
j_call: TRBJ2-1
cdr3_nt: TGTGCCAGCAGCGTAGGTATCACTAGCGGAGCTAGGTACAATGAGCAGTTCTTC
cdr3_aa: CASSVGITSGARYNEQFF

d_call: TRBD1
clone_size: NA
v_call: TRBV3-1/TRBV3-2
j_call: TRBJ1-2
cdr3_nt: TGTGCCAGCAGCCAAGGCCCAGGGGGGTCCGGTGGCTACACCTTC
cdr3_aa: CASSQGPGGSGGYTF

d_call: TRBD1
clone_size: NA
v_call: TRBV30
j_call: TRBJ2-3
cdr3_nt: TGTGCCTGGAGTTCTCGGGACAGGGATAGAGATACGCAGTATTTT
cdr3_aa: CAWSSRDRDRDTQYF

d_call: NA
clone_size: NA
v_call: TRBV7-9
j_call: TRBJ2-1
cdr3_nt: TGTGCCAGCAGCACCGGAGGGTCCTACAATGAGCAGTTCTTC
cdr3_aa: CASSTGGSYNEQFF

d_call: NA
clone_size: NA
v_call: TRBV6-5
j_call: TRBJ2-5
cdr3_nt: TGTGCCAGCACGGTTTTGCCTCAAGAGACCCAGTACTTC
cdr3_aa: CASTVLPQETQYF

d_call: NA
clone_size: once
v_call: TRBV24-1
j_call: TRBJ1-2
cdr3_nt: TGTGCCACCCGTTTGGGCTACACCTTC
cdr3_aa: CATRLGYTF

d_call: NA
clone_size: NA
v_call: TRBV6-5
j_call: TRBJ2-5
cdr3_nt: TGTGCCAGCAGTTACTCGAGTAGGCCCCCCGGAGTCCAGTACTTC
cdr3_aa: CASSYSSRPPGVQYF

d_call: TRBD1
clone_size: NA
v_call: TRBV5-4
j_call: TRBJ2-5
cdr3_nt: TGTGCCAGCAGCTTGGCCGGGACAGGTGGTGAGACCCAGTACTTC
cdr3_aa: CASSLAGTGGETQYF

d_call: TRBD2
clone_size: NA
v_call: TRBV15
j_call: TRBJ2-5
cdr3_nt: TGTGCCACCAGCTTCGGGGGGAGTAGGGAGACCCAGTACTTC
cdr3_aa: CATSFGGSRETQYF

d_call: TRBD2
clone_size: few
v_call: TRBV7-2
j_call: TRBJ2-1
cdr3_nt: TGTGCCAGCAGGGGGGGAGCGGGGAGCCTAATAGCCAATGAGCAGTTCTTC
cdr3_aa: CASRGGAGSLIANEQFF

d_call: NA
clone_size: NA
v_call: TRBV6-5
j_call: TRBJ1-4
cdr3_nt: TGTGCCAGCAGTTTGACAGGCTATAATGAAAAACTGTTTTTT
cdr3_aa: CASSLTGYNEKLFF

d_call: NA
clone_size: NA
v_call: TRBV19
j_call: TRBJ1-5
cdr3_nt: TGTGCCAGTAGTATAACAGTGAATCAGCCCCAGCATTTT
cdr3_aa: CASSITVNQPQHF

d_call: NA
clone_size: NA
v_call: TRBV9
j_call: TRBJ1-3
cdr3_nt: TGTGCCAGCAGCGCCAGTCCGGGATATGGAAACACCATATATTTT
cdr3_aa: CASSASPGYGNTIYF

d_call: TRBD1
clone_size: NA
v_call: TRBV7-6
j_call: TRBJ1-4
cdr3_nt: TGTGCCAGCAGCGGTTCGAGGCCCCGGGACAGGGACTCTAATGAAAAACTGTTTTTT
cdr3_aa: CASSGSRPRDRDSNEKLFF

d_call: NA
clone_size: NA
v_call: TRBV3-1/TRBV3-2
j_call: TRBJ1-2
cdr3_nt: TGTGCCAGCAGCCAATTTGAAGGGGATGGCTACACCTTC
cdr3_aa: CASSQFEGDGYTF

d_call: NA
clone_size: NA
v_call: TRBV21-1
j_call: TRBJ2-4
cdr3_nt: TGTGCCAGCAGCAAGGGACAGGCTGACCTAGCCAAAAACATTCAGTACTTC
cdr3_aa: CASSKGQADLAKNIQYF

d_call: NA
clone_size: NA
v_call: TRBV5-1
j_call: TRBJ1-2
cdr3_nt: TGCGCCAGCAGCCCAGGACAGAACTATGGCTACACCTTC
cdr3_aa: CASSPGQNYGYTF

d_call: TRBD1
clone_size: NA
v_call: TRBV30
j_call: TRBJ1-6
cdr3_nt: TGTGCCTGGAGTCCCACCCTCCCGGGACAGGGTTCCTATAATTCACCCCTCCACTTT
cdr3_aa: CAWSPTLPGQGSYNSPLHF

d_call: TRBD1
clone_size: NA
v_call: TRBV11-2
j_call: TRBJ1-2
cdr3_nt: TGTGCCAGCAGCTACGGGACAGTCTCCTATGGCTACACCTTC
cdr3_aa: CASSYGTVSYGYTF

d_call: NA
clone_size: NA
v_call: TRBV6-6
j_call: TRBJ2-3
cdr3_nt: TGTGCCAGCAGAACAGGACAGCTTGGCACAGATACGCAGTATTTT
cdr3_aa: CASRTGQLGTDTQYF

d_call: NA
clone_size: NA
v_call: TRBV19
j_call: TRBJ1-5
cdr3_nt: TGTGCCAGTAGTATAGTTCAATGGGGGCGGCATCAGCCCCAGCATTTT
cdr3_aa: CASSIVQWGRHQPQHF

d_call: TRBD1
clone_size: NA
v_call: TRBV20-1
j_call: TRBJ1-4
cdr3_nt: TGCAGCCAAGGGGGCCTAGGAAAACTGTTTTTT
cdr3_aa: CSQGGLGKLFF

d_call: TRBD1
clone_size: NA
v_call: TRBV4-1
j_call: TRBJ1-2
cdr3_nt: TGCGCCAGCAGCCAAGATATTGGAGGGGGCTTCTATGGCTACACCTTC
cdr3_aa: CASSQDIGGGFYGYTF